What follows are 2 T cell receptor beta chains derived from one specimen sequenced in a study of T-cell memory formation after mild COVID-19. From the 5' RACE reads, TCRdb called clonotypes with MiXCR, one entry per CDR3 protein. In the table there are 550,000 to 650,000 distinct CDR3 sequences, around 16% of which are singletons. Sequencing was done on a sample of PBMCs or a T cell subset sorted from them (not recorded which). Every receptor here comes from an adult woman who had mild COVID-19 (a few samples of this study predate the infection). Cell type and time point are not known.

This clonotype was counted at least ten times. The CDR3 sequence is CASGGLSGHEQYF. CDR3 nucleotides: TGTGCCAGCGGTGGACTATCGGGCCACGAGCAGTACTTC. This chain joins TRBV9 and TRBJ2-7; possible D gene TRBD2, 6 bases. Trimming shortened V by 7 bases and J by 5 bases, and 16 bases separated the two germline ends. This CDR3 is built from 13 residues. Germline-derived CDR1 and CDR2 are SGDLS and YYNGEE.

This clonotype was counted only a few times. The genes are TRBV7-9 and TRBJ2-3; D gene uncertain. V lost 5 bases and J 2 bases, leaving 11 bases between the germline ends. There are 14 residues in the CDR3. Germline CDR1 SEHNR, CDR2 FQNEAQ (reference sequence). As DNA, the CDR3 is TGTGCCAGCAGCCGACAAGGAAACACAGATACGCAGTATTTT. This encodes CASSRQGNTDTQYF.